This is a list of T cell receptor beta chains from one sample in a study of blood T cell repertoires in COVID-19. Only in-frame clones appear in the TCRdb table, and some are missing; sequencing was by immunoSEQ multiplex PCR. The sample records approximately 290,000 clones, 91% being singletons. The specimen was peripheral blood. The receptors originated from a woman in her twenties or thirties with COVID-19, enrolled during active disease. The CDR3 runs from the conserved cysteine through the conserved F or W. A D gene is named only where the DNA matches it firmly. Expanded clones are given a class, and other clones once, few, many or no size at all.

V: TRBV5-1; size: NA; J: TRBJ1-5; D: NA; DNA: TGCGCCAGCAGCTTGGCGGGTCTTACGGGCAATCAGCCCCAGCATTTT; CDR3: CASSLAGLTGNQPQHF
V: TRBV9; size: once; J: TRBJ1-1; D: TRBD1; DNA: TGTGCCAGCAGCCCCCAGACAGGGGGAGACACTGAAGCTTTCTTT; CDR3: CASSPQTGGDTEAFF
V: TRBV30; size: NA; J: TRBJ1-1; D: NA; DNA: TGTGCCTGGAAAAGGTTTGGGAGCACTGAAGCTTTCTTT; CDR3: CAWKRFGSTEAFF
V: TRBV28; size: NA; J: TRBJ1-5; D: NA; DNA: TGTGCCAGCATAAATTCCGGCGGAGATCAGCCCCAGCATTTT; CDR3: CASINSGGDQPQHF
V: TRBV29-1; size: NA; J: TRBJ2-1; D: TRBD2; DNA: TGCAGCGTTGAGGCTAGCGGTACTTCTGGTGAGCAGTTCTTC; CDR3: CSVEASGTSGEQFF
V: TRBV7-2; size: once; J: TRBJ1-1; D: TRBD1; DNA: TGTGCCAGCAGCCCCCGACAGGGGATGAACACTGAAGCTTTCTTT; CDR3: CASSPRQGMNTEAFF
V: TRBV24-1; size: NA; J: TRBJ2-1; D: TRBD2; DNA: TGTGCCACCAGCTATAGCGGGGGACCCGACAATGAGCAGTTCTTC; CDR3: CATSYSGGPDNEQFF
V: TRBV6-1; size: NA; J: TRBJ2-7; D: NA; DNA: TGTGCCAGCAGTGAAACAGGGAGTGGTTACGAGCAGTACTTC; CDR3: CASSETGSGYEQYF
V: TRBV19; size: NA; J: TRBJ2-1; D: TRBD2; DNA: TGTGCCAGTAGGGCCGGGACTAGTCCGTGGAATGAGCAGTTCTTC; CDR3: CASRAGTSPWNEQFF
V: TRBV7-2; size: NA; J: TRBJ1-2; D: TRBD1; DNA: TGTGCCAGCAGCTTAGCGATGACAGGGGGCGGTGGCTACACCTTC; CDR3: CASSLAMTGGGGYTF
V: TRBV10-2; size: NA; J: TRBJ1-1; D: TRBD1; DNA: TGCGCCAGCAGCCGGGACCCGGACAGGGAGACTGAAGCTTTCTTT; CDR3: CASSRDPDRETEAFF
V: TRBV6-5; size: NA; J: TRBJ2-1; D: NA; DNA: TGTGCCAGCTCGGGAGAGGGAGGTTACGAGCAGTTCTTC; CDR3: CASSGEGGYEQFF
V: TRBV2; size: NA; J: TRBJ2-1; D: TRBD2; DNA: TGTGCCAGCAGTGGGCCTAGCGGGAACTACAATGAGCAGTTCTTC; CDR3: CASSGPSGNYNEQFF
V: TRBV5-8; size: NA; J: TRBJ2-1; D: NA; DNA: TGTGCCAGCAGCTTGCTGAAACAGGGTGAGCAGTTCTTC; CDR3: CASSLLKQGEQFF
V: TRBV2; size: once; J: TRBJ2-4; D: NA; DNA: TGTGCCAGCAGTGAACAGAGGGCCAAAAACATTCAGTACTTC; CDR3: CASSEQRAKNIQYF
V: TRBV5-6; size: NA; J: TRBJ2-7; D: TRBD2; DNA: TGTGCCAGCAGCTTTATCGCGGGAGGCGAGCAGTACTTC; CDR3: CASSFIAGGEQYF
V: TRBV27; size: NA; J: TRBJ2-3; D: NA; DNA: TGTGCCAGCAGTTCCGCAGATACGCAGTATTTT; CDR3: CASSSADTQYF
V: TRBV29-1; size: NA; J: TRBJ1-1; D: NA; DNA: TGCAGCGTTGATCGGGGATTGGACACTGAAGCTTTCTTT; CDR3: CSVDRGLDTEAFF
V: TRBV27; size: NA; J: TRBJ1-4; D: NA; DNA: TGTGCCAGCAGGGGAGCAACTAATGAAAAACTGTTTTTT; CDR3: CASRGATNEKLFF
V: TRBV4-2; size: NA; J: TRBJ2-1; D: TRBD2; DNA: TGTGCCAGCAGCCAACCCGATAGCGGGAGGGGGAATGAGCAGTTCTTC; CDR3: CASSQPDSGRGNEQFF
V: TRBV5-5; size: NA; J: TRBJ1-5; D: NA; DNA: TGTGCCAGCAGCTCGGTTGTGGATCAGCCCCAGCATTTT; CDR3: CASSSVVDQPQHF
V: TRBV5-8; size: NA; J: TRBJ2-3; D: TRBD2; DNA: TGTGCCAGCAGCGCCGGGACTAGCGGGAGGGCCGATACGCAGTATTTT; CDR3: CASSAGTSGRADTQYF
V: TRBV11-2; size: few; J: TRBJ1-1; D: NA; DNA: TGTGCCAGCAGCTTCACCCAGGGCCAAGGGGTAAAAGCTTTCTTT; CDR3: CASSFTQGQGVKAFF
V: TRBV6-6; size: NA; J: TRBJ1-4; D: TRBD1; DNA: TGTGCCAGCCGGACAGGTCCCTCAACTAATGAAAAACTGTTTTTT; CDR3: CASRTGPSTNEKLFF
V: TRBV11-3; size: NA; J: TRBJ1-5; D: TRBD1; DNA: TGTGCCAGCAGCTTACTGACAGGGGGAACGCCCCAGCATTTT; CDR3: CASSLLTGGTPQHF
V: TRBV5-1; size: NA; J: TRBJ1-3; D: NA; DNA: TGCGCCAGCAGCCTTCCTGGAAACACCATATATTTT; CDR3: CASSLPGNTIYF
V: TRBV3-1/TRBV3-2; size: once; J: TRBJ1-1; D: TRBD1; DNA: TGTGCCAGCAGCCAAGAGGGAACCAGGGGGGCGTACACTGAAGCTTTCTTT; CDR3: CASSQEGTRGAYTEAFF
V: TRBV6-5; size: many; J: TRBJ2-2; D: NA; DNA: TGTGCCAGCACCCCAGACAGTTTCTACGGGGAGCTGTTTTTT; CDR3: CASTPDSFYGELFF
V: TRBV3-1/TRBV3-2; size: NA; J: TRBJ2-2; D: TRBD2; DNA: TGTGCCAGCAGCCAAGGCCCCCCTAGCGGGAGTCACACCGGGGAGCTGTTTTTT; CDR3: CASSQGPPSGSHTGELFF
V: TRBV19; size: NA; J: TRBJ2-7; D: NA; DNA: TGTGCCAGTAGTAGCCAGGGCAACGCCTACGAGCAGTACTTC; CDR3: CASSSQGNAYEQYF
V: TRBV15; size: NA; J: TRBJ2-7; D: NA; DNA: TGTGCCACCAGCAGAGATTTAGGAACGATGGAGGAGCAGTACTTC; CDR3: CATSRDLGTMEEQYF
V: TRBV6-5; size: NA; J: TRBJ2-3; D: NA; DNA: TGTGCCAGACCCCGCGGCCAGGGGTACACAGATACGCAGTATTTT; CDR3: CARPRGQGYTDTQYF
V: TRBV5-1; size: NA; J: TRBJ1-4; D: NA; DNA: TGCGCCAGCAGCCCGGGGTTTAATGAAAAACTGTTTTTT; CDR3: CASSPGFNEKLFF
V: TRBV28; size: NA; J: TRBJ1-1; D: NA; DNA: TGTGCCAGCGGGTGGCAGTTGGGGGGCACTGAAGCTTTCTTT; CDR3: CASGWQLGGTEAFF
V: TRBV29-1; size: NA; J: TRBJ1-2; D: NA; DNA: TGCAGCGTTCGAGCCCCAGGGGACCACTATGGCTACACCTTC; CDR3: CSVRAPGDHYGYTF
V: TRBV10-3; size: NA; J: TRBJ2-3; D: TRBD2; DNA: TGTGCCATCAAGCTAGCGGGAGCAGATACGCAGTATTTT; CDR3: CAIKLAGADTQYF
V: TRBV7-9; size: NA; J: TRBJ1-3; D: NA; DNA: TGTGCCAGCAGCTTATATACGGGTGGAAACACCATATATTTT; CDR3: CASSLYTGGNTIYF
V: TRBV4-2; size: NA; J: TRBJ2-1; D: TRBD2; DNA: TGTGCCAGCAGCCCTACTCCCGGGACTAGCGGCCGGGGTGAGCAGTTCTTC; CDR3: CASSPTPGTSGRGEQFF
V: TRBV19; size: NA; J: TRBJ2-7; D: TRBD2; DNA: TGTGCCAGTAGTAGTGGCGGGAGAAGCTACGAGCAGTACTTC; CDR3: CASSSGGRSYEQYF
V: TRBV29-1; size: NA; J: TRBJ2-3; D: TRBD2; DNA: TGCAGCGTTGAAGAAGTAGCGGGGAACACAGATACGCAGTATTTT; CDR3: CSVEEVAGNTDTQYF